These T cell receptor beta chains were read from a single sample in a study of persistence of HIV-infected CD4 T cells. TCRdb keeps only in-frame clones here, not all; method: immunoSEQ multiplex PCR. Here the sample spans roughly 34,000 clones, 82% being singletons. The antigens these receptors bind are not known. Specimen: CD4+ T cells sorted from PBMCs after 18-hour stimulation, collected from a patient who received antiretroviral therapy. Receptors originate from an adult woman with HIV who was CMV-seropositive. Both conserved end residues are part of each CDR3. The D gene is left open where the match is weak. The size field is filled for only some rows; it gives once, few, many or a size class.

D gene: .; V gene: TRBV4-3; J gene: TRBJ1-6; clone size: .; CDR3 DNA: TGCGCCAGCAGCCAAGATCGGAGGGTTGGGTCACCCCTCCACTTT; CDR3 protein: CASSQDRRVGSPLHF
D gene: .; V gene: TRBV6-1; J gene: TRBJ2-3; clone size: .; CDR3 DNA: TGTGCCAGCAGTGACGAGGATACGCAGTATTTT; CDR3 protein: CASSDEDTQYF
D gene: .; V gene: TRBV5-6; J gene: TRBJ2-5; clone size: .; CDR3 DNA: TGTGCCAGCAGCTTGGGAGGGGCGGGACAAGAGACCCAGTACTTC; CDR3 protein: CASSLGGAGQETQYF
D gene: TRBD2; V gene: TRBV5-1; J gene: TRBJ2-1; clone size: .; CDR3 DNA: TGCGCCAGCAGATTGATAATAGCGGGAGGAAAGAATGAGCAGTTCTTC; CDR3 protein: CASRLIIAGGKNEQFF
D gene: TRBD1; V gene: TRBV18; J gene: TRBJ1-1; clone size: .; CDR3 DNA: TGTGCCAGCTCACCACCAGGGACAGGGGGCCTTCGTGTCACTGAAGCTTTCTTT; CDR3 protein: CASSPPGTGGLRVTEAFF
D gene: .; V gene: TRBV5-1; J gene: TRBJ1-3; clone size: .; CDR3 DNA: TGCGCCAGCAGCTTGGTCCAGGGCGCGGGCACCATATATTTT; CDR3 protein: CASSLVQGAGTIYF
D gene: .; V gene: TRBV30; J gene: TRBJ1-1; clone size: .; CDR3 DNA: TGTGCCTACCAAAGGGTAGTGAACACTGAAGCTTTCTTT; CDR3 protein: CAYQRVVNTEAFF
D gene: .; V gene: TRBV7-3; J gene: TRBJ2-1; clone size: few; CDR3 DNA: TGTGCCAGCAGCCAAGGTCCGGGTGAGCAGTTCTTC; CDR3 protein: CASSQGPGEQFF
D gene: .; V gene: TRBV11-2; J gene: TRBJ2-7; clone size: .; CDR3 DNA: TGTGCCAGCAGCTCCCTACGGCGAGGGAGTCAAAATCCCGCCTACGAGCAGTACTTC; CDR3 protein: CASSSLRRGSQNPAYEQYF
D gene: TRBD1; V gene: TRBV5-1; J gene: TRBJ1-1; clone size: .; CDR3 DNA: TGCGCCAGCAGCTTGGAGGTGGCAGGGGGAGCTTTCTTT; CDR3 protein: CASSLEVAGGAFF
D gene: .; V gene: TRBV30; J gene: TRBJ2-3; clone size: .; CDR3 DNA: TGTGCCTGGAGTGAGGGCACCCCGAGCACAGATACGCAGTATTTT; CDR3 protein: CAWSEGTPSTDTQYF
D gene: .; V gene: TRBV6-5; J gene: TRBJ1-1; clone size: .; CDR3 DNA: TGTGCCAGCAGCGAGACTGGTGAAGCTTTCTTT; CDR3 protein: CASSETGEAFF
D gene: TRBD1; V gene: TRBV27; J gene: TRBJ2-7; clone size: .; CDR3 DNA: TGTGCCAGCATGCCCGGGACAGGGTTATCACCGCAGTACTTC; CDR3 protein: CASMPGTGLSPQYF
D gene: .; V gene: TRBV11-3; J gene: TRBJ1-1; clone size: .; CDR3 DNA: TGTGCCAGCAGCCCCAGAGAGGCCACTGAAGCTTTCTTT; CDR3 protein: CASSPREATEAFF
D gene: TRBD1; V gene: TRBV19; J gene: TRBJ1-2; clone size: few; CDR3 DNA: TGTGCCAGTAGTGGACGGACAGGGGTAAAATCCCCCGTCGACTATGGCTACACCTTC; CDR3 protein: CASSGRTGVKSPVDYGYTF
D gene: .; V gene: TRBV9; J gene: TRBJ2-5; clone size: .; CDR3 DNA: TGTGCCAGCAGCGTAGGATGGAGAGAGACCCAGTACTTC; CDR3 protein: CASSVGWRETQYF
D gene: .; V gene: TRBV5-4; J gene: TRBJ2-5; clone size: .; CDR3 DNA: TGTGCCAGCAGCGGGGGGTACCAAGAGACCCAGTACTTC; CDR3 protein: CASSGGYQETQYF
D gene: .; V gene: TRBV21-1; J gene: TRBJ2-5; clone size: .; CDR3 DNA: TGTGCCAGCAGCAAAGAGGGGGGAAAAGAGACCCAGTACTTC; CDR3 protein: CASSKEGGKETQYF
D gene: .; V gene: TRBV9; J gene: TRBJ2-4; clone size: .; CDR3 DNA: TGTGCCAGCAGCCCTAGAGTGGAGAGGGGAGGGGGCAAGGCCAAAAACATTCAGTACTTC; CDR3 protein: CASSPRVERGGGKAKNIQYF
D gene: .; V gene: TRBV24-1; J gene: TRBJ2-1; clone size: .; CDR3 DNA: TGTGCCACCCAGAAAAATGAGGCTTCGGGGAATGAGCAGTTCTTC; CDR3 protein: CATQKNEASGNEQFF
D gene: TRBD1; V gene: TRBV2; J gene: TRBJ2-7; clone size: .; CDR3 DNA: TGTGCCAGCGCGGGACAGGGGGCTGGGGAGCAGTACTTC; CDR3 protein: CASAGQGAGEQYF
D gene: TRBD1; V gene: TRBV12-5; J gene: TRBJ1-4; clone size: .; CDR3 DNA: TGTGCTAGTGGTTTGGGACAGGGGCGTGAAAAACTGTTTTTT; CDR3 protein: CASGLGQGREKLFF
D gene: TRBD2; V gene: TRBV7-3; J gene: TRBJ2-1; clone size: .; CDR3 DNA: TGTGCCAGCAGCGCCACTAGCGGGAGGGCGGGTGAGCAGTTCTTC; CDR3 protein: CASSATSGRAGEQFF
D gene: .; V gene: TRBV7-3; J gene: TRBJ1-6; clone size: .; CDR3 DNA: TGTGCCAGCAGCTTAGATCGGGGGCAAGGTTCACCCCTCCACTTT; CDR3 protein: CASSLDRGQGSPLHF
D gene: TRBD1; V gene: TRBV10-1; J gene: TRBJ1-2; clone size: .; CDR3 DNA: TGCGCCAGCAGTGAGTCTCACAGGGGGCAGGGCTACACCTTC; CDR3 protein: CASSESHRGQGYTF
D gene: TRBD1; V gene: TRBV5-1; J gene: TRBJ1-2; clone size: .; CDR3 DNA: TGCGCCAGCAGCCTCGACTTCCCGGACAGGGGAAACGGCTACACCTTC; CDR3 protein: CASSLDFPDRGNGYTF
D gene: TRBD1; V gene: TRBV3-1/TRBV3-2; J gene: TRBJ1-4; clone size: .; CDR3 DNA: TGTGCCAGCAGCCATAACCGGGACAGGTGGGAAAAACTGTTTTTT; CDR3 protein: CASSHNRDRWEKLFF
D gene: TRBD1; V gene: TRBV13; J gene: TRBJ2-4; clone size: few; CDR3 DNA: TGTGCCAGCAGCCCTCCCGGACAGGGGGGAGACATTCAGTACTTC; CDR3 protein: CASSPPGQGGDIQYF
D gene: TRBD1; V gene: TRBV10-2; J gene: TRBJ1-4; clone size: .; CDR3 DNA: TGCGCCAGCAGACAGGGGGATGAAAAACTGTTTTTT; CDR3 protein: CASRQGDEKLFF
D gene: TRBD1; V gene: TRBV7-2; J gene: TRBJ1-1; clone size: .; CDR3 DNA: TGTGCCAGCAGCTCCGGACAGGCGGCGTCGAACACTGAAGCTTTCTTT; CDR3 protein: CASSSGQAASNTEAFF
D gene: TRBD1; V gene: TRBV5-1; J gene: TRBJ1-6; clone size: .; CDR3 DNA: TGCGCCAGCAGCAGGGGGACAGCCCTAGATTCACCCCTCCACTTT; CDR3 protein: CASSRGTALDSPLHF
D gene: .; V gene: TRBV6-5; J gene: TRBJ2-7; clone size: .; CDR3 DNA: TGTGCCAGCAGTAATACAGTTTCCGAGCAGTACTTC; CDR3 protein: CASSNTVSEQYF
D gene: TRBD1; V gene: TRBV5-6; J gene: TRBJ2-7; clone size: .; CDR3 DNA: TGTGCCAGCAGCATACCGGGACAGGTCTACGAGCAGTACTTC; CDR3 protein: CASSIPGQVYEQYF
D gene: .; V gene: TRBV10-1; J gene: TRBJ2-3; clone size: .; CDR3 DNA: TGCGCCAGCAGTGAGCGGGCGCCAATGGCAGATACGCAGTATTTT; CDR3 protein: CASSERAPMADTQYF
D gene: .; V gene: TRBV28; J gene: TRBJ2-3; clone size: few; CDR3 DNA: TGTGCCAGCAGTTTACTTCTGGGGCAGTTAAACACAGATACGCAGTATTTT; CDR3 protein: CASSLLLGQLNTDTQYF
D gene: .; V gene: TRBV6-5; J gene: TRBJ1-5; clone size: .; CDR3 DNA: TGTGCCAGCAGTTCCTCGTCAGGCAATCAGCCCCAGCATTTT; CDR3 protein: CASSSSSGNQPQHF
D gene: TRBD2; V gene: TRBV4-2; J gene: TRBJ2-5; clone size: once; CDR3 DNA: TGTGCCAGCAGCCAAGTCAAAGCGGGGGGGCGAGAGACCCAGTACTTC; CDR3 protein: CASSQVKAGGRETQYF
D gene: .; V gene: TRBV3-1/TRBV3-2; J gene: TRBJ1-5; clone size: .; CDR3 DNA: TGTGCCAGCAGCCCCCTGGGGGGCGGACAGCCCCAGCATTTT; CDR3 protein: CASSPLGGGQPQHF
D gene: .; V gene: TRBV19; J gene: TRBJ1-2; clone size: .; CDR3 DNA: TGTGCCAGTAGTATTAAGGGCCCCGAGGGCTACACCTTC; CDR3 protein: CASSIKGPEGYTF
D gene: .; V gene: TRBV16; J gene: TRBJ1-2; clone size: .; CDR3 DNA: TGTGCCAGCAGCCAATCTACGGTACAGGGTGGCTACACCTTC; CDR3 protein: CASSQSTVQGGYTF